The 29 T cell receptor beta chains below were found in one sample sequenced in a study of blood T cell repertoires in COVID-19 (dated by TCRdb to the early 2020s). Library creation used the immunoSEQ multiplex PCR assay. Drawn from immuneACCESS, this table holds only the in-frame rearrangements with V and J called that TCRdb kept. Clones are partly lost; checked studies trace under half to an unresolved V gene and leave the rest unexplained. The sample table contains tens of thousands of clones; only one count was recorded for 86% of them. About 20% of the sample is held by the ten biggest clonotypes. The sequencing input was peripheral blood. These receptors all come from a woman older than 75 in a cohort sampled during active or convalescent COVID-19.

The chain is built from TRBV11-2 and TRBJ2-5; a weak D match, TRBD1 (6 bases). Deletions cut 6 bases from V and 5 bases from J, with 19 bases between. The CDR3 loop spans 15 amino acids. CDR1 and CDR2 from the germline V gene are SGHAT and FQNNGV. CDR3 DNA: TGTGCCAGCAGAACCTTACGCAGGGGCGGTGAGACCCAGTACTTC. This codes for CASRTLRRGGETQYF.

This clone was counted at least ten times. V gene TRBV4-2 combines with J gene TRBJ2-1; TRBD2 matches at 12 bases. This CDR3 is built from 17 residues. Trimming removed 3 bases from V and 8 bases from J; junction bases left unmatched: 11. Germline CDR1 and CDR2: LGHNA and YNFKEQ. CDR3 in amino acids: CASSQIVGLAGGDEQFF. The CDR3, as DNA: TGTGCCAGCAGCCAGATCGTCGGTCTAGCGGGAGGGGATGAGCAGTTCTTC.

This chain connects TRBV28 to TRBJ1-5; 8 bases are shared with TRBD1. With V trimmed by 5 bases and J by 3 bases, 12 bases remained unmatched. This CDR3 is 17 amino acids long. The germline V gene has CDR1 MDHEN and CDR2 SYDVKM. The CDR3, as DNA: TGTGCCAGCAGTCTCCCTCCCGACAGGGGCCACAATCAGCCCCAGCATTTT. Translation: CASSLPPDRGHNQPQHF.

The V gene is TRBV2, the J gene TRBJ1-3; weak D call: TRBD1 (5 bases). Germline V CDR1 and CDR2: SNHLY, FYNNEI. Trimming removed 6 bases from V and 2 bases from J, with 11 bases in between. The CDR3 spans 14 residues. CDR3: CASRPQGTGNTIYF. Written as DNA, the CDR3 is TGTGCCAGCAGACCGCAGGGTACTGGAAACACCATATATTTT.

This clone was seen more than once but under ten times. V gene TRBV2 combines with J gene TRBJ2-7; possibly TRBD1 for D (6 bases). The germline CDR1 and CDR2 sequences are SNHLY and FYNNEI. The CDR3 covers 15 residues. Trimming took off 8 bases at V and 3 bases at J, with 20 bases between the two ends. The CDR3 protein is CASSRSDRRFYEQYV. The DNA for the CDR3 is TGTGCCAGCTCCCGAAGCGACAGGAGGTTCTACGAGCAGTACGTC.

The J gene is TRBJ2-5, the V gene TRBV5-4; 9 bases align to TRBD2. V lost 2 bases, J lost 5 bases, and 1 base stayed unmatched. CDR3 length: 13 residues. CDR1 and CDR2 from the germline V gene are SGHNT and YYREEE (reference sequence). CDR3 bases: TGTGCCAGCAGCTTAGGACTAGCGGAGACCCAGTACTTC. Its translation is CASSLGLAETQYF.

This clone was recorded once. The chain joins TRBV5-8 to TRBJ2-1, with a weak D call TRBD2 (6 bases). V was pared by 4 bases and J by 12 bases, with 14 bases between. Germline values: CDR1 SGHTS, CDR2 YDEGEE. The CDR3 consists of 12 residues. The CDR3 is CASSTGLHPQFF. The CDR3, as DNA: TGTGCCAGCAGCACGGGACTCCACCCGCAGTTCTTC.

The gene calls are TRBV5-1 and TRBJ1-6; 7 nucleotides align to TRBD1. V lost 2 bases to trimming and J lost 8 bases; unmatched junction nucleotides: 4. The germline V gene encodes CDR1 SGHRS and CDR2 YFSETQ. The length of the CDR3 is 14 residues. The CDR3: CASSFEGAYSPLHF. As DNA, the CDR3 is TGCGCCAGCAGCTTCGAGGGGGCGTATTCACCCCTCCACTTT.

The chain uses TRBV10-1 and TRBJ1-2; possibly TRBD1 for D (6 bases). The CDR3 extends over 14 amino acids. CDR1 is WNHNN and CDR2 is SYGVQD in the germline V gene (reference sequence). Trimming removed 0 bases at V and 8 bases at J, with 13 bases between. CDR3 nucleotide sequence: TGCGCCAGCAGTGAGTCCGGGACAATAAGGGGCTACACCTTC. Encoded protein: CASSESGTIRGYTF.

The J gene is TRBJ1-1, the V gene TRBV6-5; unclear D gene. CDR3 length: 16 amino acids. Between the trimmed V and J ends, which lost 1 base and 0 bases, there was a span of 12 bases. CDR1 is MNHEY, CDR2 SVGAGI, per germline. The CDR3 DNA is TGTGCCAGCAGTTACTACGCCACAAGAATGAACACTGAAGCTTTCTTT. Translating it yields CASSYYATRMNTEAFF.

This sequence joins TRBV19 and TRBJ2-1, with 12 positions matching TRBD2. In germline, CDR1 is LNHDA, CDR2 SQIVND (reference sequence). The CDR3 spans 16 residues. Trimming cost V 4 bases and J 5 bases; bases outside gene matches: 6. CDR3 loop: CASSTLGLAGNNEQFF. CDR3 DNA: TGTGCCAGTAGTACCCTAGGACTAGCGGGGAACAATGAGCAGTTCTTC.

This chain connects TRBV7-9 to TRBJ2-3; 10 bases map to TRBD1. CDR1 SEHNR and CDR2 FQNEAQ come from the germline V gene (reference sequence). CDR3 size: 14 residues. After removal of 4 bases from V and 3 bases from J, the junction contained 1 base not matched to a gene. As DNA, the CDR3 is TGTGCCAGCAGCTCGGACAGGGGGACAGATACGCAGTATTTT. It codes for CASSSDRGTDTQYF.

The rearrangement links TRBV12-3 or TRBV12-4 to TRBJ1-6; D is possibly TRBD1 (6 bases). Trimming stripped 5 bases from V and 10 bases from J, with 12 bases between. The CDR3 extends over 13 amino acids. The CDR3 here is CASSTLGGSPLHF. In DNA form, the CDR3 reads TGTGCCAGCAGTACGCTTGGGGGCTCACCCCTCCACTTT.

The chain employs TRBV6-5 and TRBJ1-5; the D gene is possibly TRBD1 (6 bases). The CDR3 totals 15 residues. V was trimmed by 6 bases and J by 6 bases, leaving 18 bases between them. Per germline, CDR1 MNHEY and CDR2 SVGAGI. For the CDR3, the DNA is TGTGCCAGCAGAGCAGGGGAAGGAAAAACTCAGCCCCAGCATTTT. This sequence encodes CASRAGEGKTQPQHF.

This sequence joins TRBV28 and TRBJ1-2; D is uncertain. The V gene's germline CDR1 is MDHEN and CDR2 SYDVKM. The CDR3 loop spans 13 amino acids. The V end lost 3 bases, the J end lost 4 bases, and 9 bases lay between the germline ends. As DNA, the CDR3 is TGTGCCAGCAGTTTGGCACAAATCTATGGCTACACCTTC. Translation: CASSLAQIYGYTF.

This chain uses TRBV9 with TRBJ1-5, with D hard to call. The CDR3 is 13 amino acids. The germline V gene encodes CDR1 SGDLS and CDR2 YYNGEE. V lost 4 bases and J lost 6, with 11 bases in between. The CDR3 region is CASSIGEAQPQHF. Here the CDR3 DNA reads TGTGCCAGCAGCATCGGGGAGGCTCAGCCCCAGCATTTT.

This chain uses TRBV5-1 with TRBJ1-6, with D hard to call. The CDR3 runs 14 residues. Trimming left V 2 bases short and J 7 bases short, with 10 bases between. Germline values: CDR1 SGHRS, CDR2 YFSETQ. The CDR3 is CASSFEWPNSPLHF. The CDR3 DNA reads as TGCGCCAGCAGCTTTGAATGGCCCAATTCACCCCTCCACTTT. Supplemented by reference TRBV5-1 and TRBJ1-6, the full variable domain reads KAGVTQTPRYLIKTRGQQVTLSCSPISGHRSVSWYQQTPGQGLQFLFEYFSETQRNKGNFPGRFSGRQFSNSRSEMNVSTLELGDSALYLCASSFEWPNSPLHFGNGTRLTVT.

This clone was observed a few times. The CDR3 sequence is CASSPPGLGREQFF. In nucleotides, the CDR3 is TGTGCCAGCTCACCTCCGGGACTAGGACGCGAGCAGTTCTTC. The chain uses TRBV18 and TRBJ2-1; 8 bases agree with TRBD2. The CDR3 runs to 14 residues. Germline V gene lookup returns CDR1 KGHSH and CDR2 LQKENI. V was pared by 3 bases and J by 10 bases, with 8 bases of the junction left unmatched.

The J gene is TRBJ2-3, the V gene TRBV11-2; possible D gene TRBD2, 6 bases. Trimming took off 5 bases at V and 0 bases at J, with 18 bases between the two ends. CDR1 SGHAT and CDR2 FQNNGV come from the germline V gene. The CDR3 is 17 amino acids. The CDR3 is CASSTGLSALSTDTQYF. CDR3 coding DNA: TGTGCCAGCAGCACGGGACTGTCGGCCCTTAGCACAGATACGCAGTATTTT.

The V and J genes are TRBV9 and TRBJ2-1; 8 bases fit TRBD2. CDR1 and CDR2 from the germline V gene are SGDLS and YYNGEE. The J segment lost 2 bases and the V segment lost 3 bases, leaving 7 bases of the junction unmatched. This CDR3 contains 16 residues. The CDR3 DNA sequence: TGTGCCAGCAGCGCCTCAGCGGGAGTGGCCTACAATGAGCAGTTCTTC. Amino acids: CASSASAGVAYNEQFF. The full variable domain, completed using reference TRBV9 and TRBJ2-1, is DSGVTQTPKHLITATGQRVTLRCSPRSGDLSVYWYQQSLDQGLQFLIQYYNGEERAKGNILERFSAQQFPDLHSELNLSSLELGDSALYFCASSASAGVAYNEQFFGPGTRLTVL.

This clone was recorded only once. This sequence joins TRBV6-5 and TRBJ1-5; D may be TRBD1 (6 bases). Germline CDR1 reads MNHEY; CDR2 reads SVGAGI. V lost 2 bases and J 2 bases, leaving 10 bases between the germline ends. This CDR3 has 15 residues. The chain's CDR3 is CASSYSWTGNQPQHF. Here the CDR3 DNA reads TGTGCCAGCAGTTACAGTTGGACAGGCAATCAGCCCCAGCATTTT.

V usage is TRBV7-2 and J usage is TRBJ1-2, with a tentative D call TRBD1 (6 bases). Per the germline V gene, CDR1 is SGHTA and CDR2 is FQGNSA. V was clipped by 9 bases and J by 6 bases, with 17 bases between them. The CDR3 is made up of 13 amino acids. CDR3 loop: CARRGQWSHGYTF. The CDR3 nucleotides are TGTGCCAGGAGGGGACAATGGTCCCATGGCTACACCTTC. The variable domain in full, with the rest retrieved from reference TRBV7-2 and TRBJ1-2, is GAGVSQSPSNKVTEKGKDVELRCDPISGHTALYWYRQSLGQGLEFLIYFQGNSAPDKSGLPSDRFSAERTGGSVSTLTIQRTQQEDSAVYLCARRGQWSHGYTFGSGTRLTVV.

In this sample, this clone turned up a few times. This chain joins TRBV11-3 and TRBJ2-3; TRBD2 matches 9 bases. V lost 5 bases, J lost 0 bases, and 6 bases stayed unmatched. Germline V CDR1 and CDR2: SGHNT, YENEEA. This CDR3 has 16 residues. The CDR3 loop is CASSVTSGSSTDTQYF. The DNA for the CDR3 is TGTGCCAGCAGCGTAACTAGCGGGTCTAGCACAGATACGCAGTATTTT.

This chain uses TRBV3-1 (or the pseudogene TRBV3-2) with TRBJ1-3, with TRBD1 as a possible D gene (5 bases). The V gene lost 3 bases and the J gene lost 0 bases, with 9 bases spanning the gap. Germline assignment: CDR1 LGHDT and CDR2 YNNKEL (reference sequence). The CDR3 consists of 15 residues. DNA for the CDR3: TGTGCCAGCAGCCAGGACACCTCCTCTGGAAACACCATATATTTT. It is translated as CASSQDTSSGNTIYF.

The chain employs TRBV19 and TRBJ2-7; 9 nucleotides match TRBD1. This CDR3 spans 16 amino acids. From germline, CDR1 is LNHDA and CDR2 SQIVND (reference sequence). V shed 5 bases and J 0 bases; nucleotides not matched to a gene: 8. The CDR3: CASSVTGGQLSYEQYF. The CDR3 DNA is TGTGCCAGTAGTGTTACAGGGGGCCAGCTCTCCTACGAGCAGTACTTC. The complete variable domain, with remaining parts taken from reference TRBV19 and TRBJ2-7, reads DGGITQSPKYLFRKEGQNVTLSCEQNLNHDAMYWYRQDPGQGLRLIYYSQIVNDFQKGDIAEGYSVSREKKESFPLTVTSAQKNPTAFYLCASSVTGGQLSYEQYFGPGTRLTVT.

The chain joins TRBV2 to TRBJ2-3; TRBD2 is a possible D gene (6 bases). Germline lookup yields CDR1 SNHLY and CDR2 FYNNEI. V was shortened by 7 bases and J by 3 bases, with 8 bases between the two germline ends. The CDR3 totals 12 residues. CDR3 protein: CASTTSTDTQYF. CDR3 DNA: TGTGCCAGCACGACTAGTACAGATACGCAGTATTTT.

The sample holds one count of this clone. This rearrangement joins TRBV6-1 to TRBJ2-7, with 7 bases lining up with TRBD2. The J segment lost 2 bases and the V segment lost 5 bases, leaving 6 bases of the junction unmatched. The CDR3 consists of 14 residues. Germline CDR1 is MNHNS and CDR2 is SASEGT. CDR3 DNA: TGTGCCAGCAGTCCAGGACTAGTGCCCTACGAGCAGTACTTC. It codes for CASSPGLVPYEQYF.

The genes are TRBV7-2 and TRBJ2-7; D might be TRBD2 (6 bases). V was trimmed by 3 bases and J by 0 bases, leaving 9 bases between them. This CDR3 spans 14 amino acids. The germline CDR1 and CDR2 sequences are SGHTA and FQGNSA. DNA for the CDR3: TGTGCCAGCAGCTTGGACTACAACTCCTACGAGCAGTACTTC. Protein sequence: CASSLDYNSYEQYF.

The V call is TRBV19, the J call TRBJ2-2; 7 bases line up with TRBD2. Per germline, CDR1 LNHDA and CDR2 SQIVND (reference sequence). This CDR3 has 14 residues. V lost 9 bases and J lost 5; bases outside the gene matches: 9. The CDR3 loop is CASQYGGGTGELFF. CDR3 DNA sequence: TGTGCCAGCCAGTATGGGGGGGGAACCGGGGAGCTGTTTTTT.